This T cell receptor beta chain was sequenced during a study of blood T cell repertoires in COVID-19. Study-level information: Samples of COVID-19 (acute and convalescent) were obtained from the United States, Italy and Spain. The analysed material was cDNA or gDNA that came from T cells, B-cell-depleted T cells, or PBMCs.

Only one count was recorded for this clone. This CDR3 has 14 amino acids. Germline CDR1 SNHLY, CDR2 FYNNEI. With 6 bases clipped from V and 4 bases from J, the junction kept 4 bases outside the gene matches. Some clones are missing from TCRdb's copy, which holds only in-frame ones; the method was immunoSEQ multiplex PCR. Of tens of thousands of clones detected, over 80% appear once; the ten largest clones hold around 2%. V is TRBV2 and J is TRBJ2-5; 11 positions match TRBD2. This receptor was obtained from a woman aged 55-75 years with acute or convalescent COVID-19. Material: peripheral blood. DNA for the CDR3: TGTGCCAGCAGAAGACTAGCGGGATCAGAGACCCAGTACTTC. Its translation is CASRRLAGSETQYF.